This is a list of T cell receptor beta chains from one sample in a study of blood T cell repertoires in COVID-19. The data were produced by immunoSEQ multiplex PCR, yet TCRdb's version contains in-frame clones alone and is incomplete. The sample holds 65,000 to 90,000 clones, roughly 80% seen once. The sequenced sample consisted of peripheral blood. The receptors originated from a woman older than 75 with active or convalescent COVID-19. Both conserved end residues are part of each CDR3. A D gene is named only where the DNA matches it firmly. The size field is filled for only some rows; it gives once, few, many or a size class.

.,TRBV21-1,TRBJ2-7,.,TGTGCCAGCCCCGGGTTCCGCTCCTACGAGCAGTACTTC,CASPGFRSYEQYF
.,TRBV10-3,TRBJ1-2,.,TGTGCCATCAGTGGAGGTCCGCCCGGAGGTGGCTACACCTTC,CAISGGPPGGGYTF
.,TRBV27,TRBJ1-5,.,TGTGCCAGCAGGCCCTCCGCAGGCAATAGCAATCAGCCCCAGCATTTT,CASRPSAGNSNQPQHF
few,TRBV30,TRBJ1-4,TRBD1,TGTGCAACGGGACAGGGCATGGGGACTAATGAAAAACTGTTTTTT,CATGQGMGTNEKLFF
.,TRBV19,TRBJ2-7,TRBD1,TGTGCCAGTAGCGTTACAGGGGTCGTCAACGAGCAGTACTTC,CASSVTGVVNEQYF
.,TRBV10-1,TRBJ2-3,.,TGCGCCAGCAGCAACCGGGACTTCACAGATACGCAGTATTTT,CASSNRDFTDTQYF
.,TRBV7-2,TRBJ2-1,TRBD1,TGTGCCAGCAGCCCGAGGCTGGGACAGGGAATGTACAATGAGCAGTTCTTC,CASSPRLGQGMYNEQFF
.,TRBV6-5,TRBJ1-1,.,TGTGCCAGCAGTTACGGCCGACAGTTCACTGAAGCTTTCTTT,CASSYGRQFTEAFF
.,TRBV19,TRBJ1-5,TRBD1,TGTGCCAGTACCCCCTCGACAGGGGGCGGTCAGCCCCAGCATTTT,CASTPSTGGGQPQHF
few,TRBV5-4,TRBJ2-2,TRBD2,TGTGCCAGCAGCCGGGTGGGGGGGACCTCCACCGGGGAGCTGTTTTTT,CASSRVGGTSTGELFF
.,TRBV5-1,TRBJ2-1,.,TGCGCCAGCAGCTTGGTTAAGGGTAGCGCCTCCTACAATGAGCAGTTCTTC,CASSLVKGSASYNEQFF
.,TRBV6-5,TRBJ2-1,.,TGTGCCAGCAGAAGACGGGACAACAATGAGCAGTTCTTC,CASRRRDNNEQFF
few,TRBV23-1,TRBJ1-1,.,TGCGCCAGCAGTCAATCCGGACTAAAAGGGACTGAAGCTTTCTTT,CASSQSGLKGTEAFF
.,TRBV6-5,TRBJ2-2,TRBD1,TGTGCCAGCAGTCTATTTACAGGGGACACCGGGGAGCTGTTTTTT,CASSLFTGDTGELFF
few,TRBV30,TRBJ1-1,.,TGTGCCTGGAGGGACAGACTCCCCACTGAAGCTTTCTTT,CAWRDRLPTEAFF
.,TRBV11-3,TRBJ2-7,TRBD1,TGTGCCAGCAGCTTCGGGACAGGGCTCTACGAGCAGTACTTC,CASSFGTGLYEQYF
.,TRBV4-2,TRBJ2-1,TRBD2,TGTGCCAGCAGCCCTACGGGGACTAGCGGGGGGAGGTACAATGAGCAGTTCTTC,CASSPTGTSGGRYNEQFF
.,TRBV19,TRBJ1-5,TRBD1,TGTGCCAGTAGTATAAAGGTCCCGACAGGGGGCACGATAAGCAATCAGCCCCAGCATTTT,CASSIKVPTGGTISNQPQHF
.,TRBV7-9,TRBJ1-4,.,TGTGCCAGCAGCTCTACGGACAGTGCAACTAATGAAAAACTGTTTTTT,CASSSTDSATNEKLFF
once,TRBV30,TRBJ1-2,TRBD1,TGTGCCTGGAGTCTACCACAGGGGGCAGGGGGCTACACCTTC,CAWSLPQGAGGYTF
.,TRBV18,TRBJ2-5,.,TGTGCCAGCTCACCTTCGCCGGTTCAAGAGACCCAGTACTTC,CASSPSPVQETQYF
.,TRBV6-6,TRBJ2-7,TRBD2,TGTGCCAGCAGTCTCTCTAGCGGGAGGGCCTCCTACGAGCAGTACTTC,CASSLSSGRASYEQYF
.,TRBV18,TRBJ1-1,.,TGTGCCAGCTCACTAGGGGGGAACACTGAAGCTTTCTTT,CASSLGGNTEAFF
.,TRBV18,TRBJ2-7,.,TGTGCCAGCTCACCTGCCGGGAAACACTACGAGCAGTACTTC,CASSPAGKHYEQYF